This TCR beta chain was found in a study of cytomegalovirus exposure and HLA in healthy donors. The CDR3 has 15 residues. The germline CDR1 and CDR2 sequences are MNHEY and SMNVEV (reference sequence). Trimming cost V 0 bases and J 4 bases; bases outside gene matches: 5. Vbeta (60) and Jbeta (13) primers were used in the PCR. Sequencing was performed with immunoSEQ multiplex PCR; in TCRdb, only in-frame clones are kept and a portion is missing. The data hold about 190,000 clones, with 79% observed a single time. The gene calls are TRBV27 and TRBJ1-1; 7 bases map to TRBD1. This receptor was identified in a woman aged 18-35 years in good health and CMV-seronegative. Sequences were obtained from PBMCs. CDR3 sequence (DNA): TGTGCCAGCAGTTTATCTCCAACAGGGGTCACTGAAGCTTTCTTT. Amino acids: CASSLSPTGVTEAFF.